These 23 T cell receptor beta chains share one sample of origin, sequenced in a study of blood T cell repertoires in COVID-19. Here immunoSEQ multiplex PCR was the method, and the copy in TCRdb shows in-frame clones only, minus some. The profile covers 150,000 to 180,000 clones, with about 89% appearing a single time and 0.5% to 0.55% taken by the ten largest. The sequencing input was peripheral blood. Receptors were obtained from a man aged 45-60 years with acute or convalescent COVID-19.

The chain has TRBV19 and TRBJ1-1; 7 positions match TRBD1. The J segment lost 1 base and the V segment lost 5 bases, leaving 7 bases of the junction unmatched. Germline V gives CDR1 LNHDA, CDR2 SQIVND (reference sequence). This CDR3 region has 15 residues. The CDR3 sequence: CASSPIYRGNTEAFF. CDR3 sequence (DNA): TGTGCCAGTAGTCCTATTTACAGGGGGAACACTGAAGCTTTCTTT.

The rearrangement joins TRBV18 to TRBJ2-5; no reliable D call. The length of the CDR3 is 13 residues. In germline, CDR1 is KGHSH, CDR2 LQKENI. The ends were cut back, 2 bases at V and 1 base at J, with 5 bases in the middle. The CDR3 is CASSPGLQETQYF. The CDR3 DNA reads as TGTGCCAGCTCACCAGGGCTCCAAGAGACCCAGTACTTC.

The rearrangement uses TRBV11-3 and TRBJ2-7, with a possible D match to TRBD2 (5 bases). Germline V gene data show CDR1 as SGHNT and CDR2 as YENEEA. The V end was cut by 3 bases, the J end by 3 bases, with 9 bases between. The CDR3 runs to 13 residues. CDR3 in DNA: TGTGCCAGCAGCTTTTCGGGAAACTACGAGCAGTACTTC. Protein: CASSFSGNYEQYF. Supplemented by reference TRBV11-3 and TRBJ2-7, the full variable domain reads EAGVVQSPRYKIIEKKQPVAFWCNPISGHNTLYWYLQNLGQGPELLIRYENEEAVDDSQLPKDRFSAERLKGVDSTLKIQPAELGDSAVYLCASSFSGNYEQYFGPGTRLTVT.

The genes are TRBV9 and TRBJ1-1, with 7 bases aligning to TRBD1. CDR3 size: 15 residues. Germline V gene data show CDR1 as SGDLS and CDR2 as YYNGEE. V shed 5 bases and J 2 bases; nucleotides not matched to a gene: 9. CDR3 protein: CASRETGNSNTEAFF. The CDR3 nucleotides read TGTGCCAGCAGGGAGACAGGGAACAGCAACACTGAAGCTTTCTTT.

The chain employs TRBV5-1 and TRBJ1-2, with 8 bases that match TRBD1. Unmatched junction bases numbered 5, after V lost 0 bases and J lost 4 bases. Germline V CDR1 and CDR2: SGHRS, YFSETQ. The CDR3 spans 15 residues. Here the CDR3 DNA reads TGCGCCAGCAGCTTGGGGCAGGGGGCTGGCTATGGCTACACCTTC. This translates into CASSLGQGAGYGYTF.

This sequence joins TRBV19 and TRBJ1-5, with TRBD1 as a possible D gene (6 bases). The CDR3 runs 14 residues. Germline V gene sequence: CDR1 LNHDA, CDR2 SQIVND (reference sequence). CDR3 sequence (DNA): TGTGCAGTCAGACAGGCAAATAGCAATCAGCCCCAGCATTTT. This gives the protein CAVRQANSNQPQHF.

This clone was recorded only once. The genes are TRBV11-2 and TRBJ1-2, with 7 positions matching TRBD1. The CDR3 is 14 amino acids. The V segment lost 2 bases and the J segment 4 bases; nucleotides outside the gene matches: 4. The V gene's germline CDR1 is SGHAT and CDR2 FQNNGV. CDR3 protein: CASSLWGQIYGYTF. The CDR3, as DNA: TGTGCCAGCAGCTTATGGGGACAGATCTATGGCTACACCTTC. The variable domain in full, with the rest retrieved from reference TRBV11-2 and TRBJ1-2, is EAGVAQSPRYKIIEKRQSVAFWCNPISGHATLYWYQQILGQGPKLLIQFQNNGVVDDSQLPKDRFSAERLKGVDSTLKIQPAKLEDSAVYLCASSLWGQIYGYTFGSGTRLTVV.

The chain links TRBV7-9 to TRBJ2-3, with 7 positions matching TRBD1. This CDR3 is 18 amino acids long. Germline-derived CDR1 and CDR2 are SEHNR and FQNEAQ (reference sequence). With V trimmed by 1 base and J by 0 bases, 10 bases remained unmatched. CDR3 protein: CASSLGQGTLKSTDTQYF. The CDR3 DNA is TGTGCCAGCAGCTTAGGACAGGGCACACTAAAGAGCACAGATACGCAGTATTTT.

The chain combines TRBV5-1 with TRBJ2-3; 12 bases agree with TRBD2. The V gene's germline CDR1 is SGHRS and CDR2 YFSETQ. The CDR3 sequence is 18 residues long. Trimming took 4 bases from V and 0 from J; bases not matched to a gene: 9. CDR3 nucleotide sequence: TGCGCCAGCAGCAAAACCGGACTAGCGGGGAGTAGCACAGATACGCAGTATTTT. Residues: CASSKTGLAGSSTDTQYF.

The count of this clone is one. In DNA, the CDR3 is TGTGCCACCAGCAGACTAGCGGCTAGCACAGATACGCAGTATTTT. It encodes CATSRLAASTDTQYF. The rearrangement joins TRBV15 to TRBJ2-3; 7 bases map to TRBD2. After removal of 2 bases from V and 0 bases from J, the junction contained 2 bases not matched to a gene. This CDR3 has 15 residues. Germline V gene data show CDR1 as LNHNV and CDR2 as YYDKDF (reference sequence).

This clone was seen only once. The chain couples TRBV28 to TRBJ1-1; no clear D gene. V lost 1 base and J 0 bases, leaving 18 bases between the germline ends. Looked up from germline, CDR1 is MDHEN and CDR2 is SYDVKM. The CDR3 totals 18 residues. The CDR3 DNA reads TGTGCCAGCAGTTTATTCCAGTTCACGAAAATGATGAACACTGAAGCTTTCTTT. Translating it yields CASSLFQFTKMMNTEAFF.

This chain joins TRBV7-6 and TRBJ2-1; 10 bases fit TRBD2. Germline V gives CDR1 SGHVS, CDR2 FNYEAQ. V lost 1 base to trimming and J lost 9 bases; unmatched junction nucleotides: 6. The CDR3 extends over 15 amino acids. DNA of the CDR3: TGTGCCAGCAGCTTAGGGCTAGCGGGAGTAAGTGAGCAGTTCTTC. Its translation: CASSLGLAGVSEQFF.

This sequence joins TRBV18 and TRBJ2-3, with D perhaps matching TRBD2 (5 bases). The CDR3 has 17 amino acids. The germline CDR1 and CDR2 sequences are KGHSH and LQKENI. The germline V and J ends were trimmed by 2 bases and 0 bases, with 15 bases remaining between them. DNA for the CDR3: TGTGCCAGCTCACCAACCCGGGGAAAAGTTAGCACAGATACGCAGTATTTT. This translates into CASSPTRGKVSTDTQYF.

CDR3 residues: CASSSKGGDVYEQYF. CDR3 in DNA: TGTGCCAGCAGCTCCAAGGGGGGGGACGTCTACGAGCAGTACTTC. The V and J genes are TRBV7-9 and TRBJ2-7; a weak D match, TRBD2 (7 bases). The ends were cut back, 4 bases at V and 3 bases at J, with 16 bases in the middle. The CDR3 runs 15 residues. The germline V gene encodes CDR1 SEHNR and CDR2 FQNEAQ (reference sequence).

This sequence joins TRBV29-1 and TRBJ1-1; D unresolved. This CDR3 is 13 amino acids long. V lost 6 bases and J lost 6, with 17 bases in between. CDR1 and CDR2 from the germline V gene are SQVTM and ANQGSEA. The CDR3 loop reads CSVVLLVAAEAFF. The CDR3 DNA follows: TGCAGCGTGGTCCTTCTCGTGGCTGCTGAAGCTTTCTTT.

The chain recombines TRBV29-1 with TRBJ1-5; the D is unclear. CDR1 and CDR2 (germline): SQVTM, ANQGSEA. The CDR3 contains 12 residues. Trimming cost V 4 bases and J 4 bases, with 8 bases left between them. The CDR3 region has the DNA TGCAGCGTTGGGGCGAAAAATCAGCCCCAGCATTTT. This codes for CSVGAKNQPQHF.

The V gene is TRBV11-2, the J gene TRBJ2-2; tentative D call: TRBD2 (6 bases). The CDR3 extends over 14 amino acids. CDR1 and CDR2 from the germline V gene are SGHAT and FQNNGV. Trimming stripped 3 bases from V and 4 bases from J, with 9 bases between. The CDR3 DNA is TGTGCCAGCAGCTTCCGGGGGAGCACCGGGGAGCTGTTTTTT. Amino acid sequence: CASSFRGSTGELFF.

The J gene is TRBJ2-5, the V gene TRBV7-3, with 9 bases that match TRBD2. The CDR3 extends over 17 amino acids. Germline lookup yields CDR1 SGHTA and CDR2 FQGTGA. V lost 1 base and J lost 2; bases outside the gene matches: 8. For the CDR3, the DNA is TGTGCCAGCAGCTTAAAGTTGGCTAGCGGGAATCAAGAGACCCAGTACTTC. Protein product: CASSLKLASGNQETQYF. The full variable domain, completed using reference TRBV7-3 and TRBJ2-5, is GAGVSQTPSNKVTEKGKYVELRCDPISGHTALYWYRQSLGQGPEFLIYFQGTGAADDSGLPNDRFFAVRPEGSVSTLKIQRTERGDSAVYLCASSLKLASGNQETQYFGPGTRLLVL.

The genes are TRBV2 and TRBJ2-7, with a weak D call TRBD1 (5 bases). The CDR3 has 15 amino acids. Germline-derived CDR1 and CDR2 are SNHLY and FYNNEI. The V gene lost 4 bases and the J gene lost 7 bases, with 20 bases spanning the gap. The CDR3 DNA is TGTGCCAGCAGTGCCTGGACATCGCGTTCAAGTGAGCAGTACTTC. As protein: CASSAWTSRSSEQYF.

This clone occurred a few times. The chain uses TRBV18 and TRBJ1-3, with D unresolved. The CDR3 has 15 amino acids. Deletions cut 3 bases from V and 0 bases from J, with 9 bases between. Germline CDR1 and CDR2: KGHSH and LQKENI. CDR3 region: CASSPVESSGNTIYF. The DNA for the CDR3 is TGTGCCAGCTCACCCGTCGAGTCCTCTGGAAACACCATATATTTT.

The J gene is TRBJ1-2, the V gene TRBV6-6, with TRBD1 matching 10 bases. Germline CDR1 MNHNY, CDR2 SVGAGI (reference sequence). The length of the CDR3 is 14 residues. Trimming at V came to 6 bases and at J to 8 bases, leaving 9 bases not matched to a gene. The CDR3 reads CASRLDRGLRGYTF. Here the CDR3 DNA reads TGTGCCAGCAGACTAGACAGGGGGCTAAGAGGCTACACCTTC.

The table lists this clone with a count of one. This chain joins TRBV4-2 and TRBJ2-4, with 8 bases that match TRBD2. CDR1 and CDR2 from the germline V gene are LGHNA and YNFKEQ. There are 13 residues in the CDR3. V lost 5 bases, J lost 8 bases, and 5 bases stayed unmatched. CDR3 sequence reads: CASSSGTRDIQYF. The CDR3 DNA reads as TGTGCCAGCAGCTCCGGGACTAGAGACATTCAGTACTTC.

The chain is built from TRBV30 and TRBJ1-5; unclear D gene. Deletions cut 0 bases from V and 0 bases from J, with 9 bases between. This CDR3 spans 15 amino acids. Germline CDR1 is GTSNPN and CDR2 is SVGIG (reference sequence). The CDR3 DNA reads as TGTGCCTGGAGTGTCGGGGTAGGTAGCAATCAGCCCCAGCATTTT. Translated: CAWSVGVGSNQPQHF.